This T cell receptor beta chain originates from a study of tissue T cells after allogeneic stem cell transplantation. CDR1 and CDR2 (germline): FNHDT, SITEND (reference sequence). The CDR3 contains 13 residues. V dropped 3 bases and J dropped 4; count of bases not matched to a gene: 1. Specified time point: mouse harvest day 7 after allogeneic transplant. Tail vein injection delivered 10^7 T-cell-depleted bone marrow cells and 10^6 splenic CD5+ T cells. This mouse GVHD model was MHC-mismatched B6 to BALB/c, profiled day 7 or 14. Sequencing was performed with immunoSEQ multiplex PCR; in TCRdb, only in-frame clones are kept and a portion is missing. The sample shows about 8,200 clones, 40% to 55% of them seen only once. This clone was observed a few times. Antigen unknown. Gene names denote mouse genes. The read terminates 1 residue before the CDR3 end, so the remaining end is supplied by the germline J gene.

Study outcomes and limitations: In patients and mice, blood and spleen missed much of tissue repertoire.

The chain recombines TRBV19 with TRBJ1-1, with 9 bases aligning to TRBD1. This TCR came from a female BALB/c mouse given C57BL/6 T cells with graft-versus-host disease after an allogeneic hematopoietic cell transplant. The sample consisted of gut tissue. The CDR3 here is CASSRQGVTEVFF. The sequenced CDR3 bases are TGTGCCAGCAGTAGACAGGGGGTCACAGAAGTCTTC. The whole variable domain, filled in from reference TRBV19 and TRBJ1-1, reads GGIITQTPKFLIGQEGQKLTLKCQQNFNHDTMYWYRQDSGKGLRLIYYSITENDLQKGDLSEGYDASREKKSSFSLTVTSAQKNEMAVFLCASSRQGVTEVFFGKGTRLTVV.